This T cell receptor (beta chain) originates from a study of breast tumors, draining lymph nodes, adjacent tissues. Study-level findings and limits: Tumors had less TCR diversity than lymph nodes, more than nontumor tissue.

The lymph nodes were axillary draining lymph nodes from breast cancer patients. Germline V gene data show CDR1 as SGHTA and CDR2 as FQGNSA. V was shortened by 8 bases and J by 2 bases, with 15 bases between the two germline ends. There are 14 residues in the CDR3. This clonotype was recorded at least ten times. Its matching antigen is unknown. TCRdb re-called the multiplex PCR reads through MiXCR, storing one row per CDR3 protein. The table lists under 300,000 distinct CDR3 sequences, 34% of them singletons. The specimen sequenced was axillary lymph node tissue. The clonotype originates from a female donor with breast cancer. Some clones in this sample may be carry-over from other donors' samples. The V call is TRBV7-2, the J call TRBJ2-5; TRBD1 is a possible D gene (6 bases). CDR3 loop: CASQIGGNQETQYF. CDR3 DNA sequence: TGTGCCAGCCAGATAGGGGGAAATCAAGAGACCCAGTACTTC. The entire variable domain, with the rest obtained from reference TRBV7-2 and TRBJ2-5, is as follows: GAGVSQSPSNKVTEKGKDVELRCDPISGHTALYWYRQSLGQGLEFLIYFQGNSAPDKSGLPSDRFSAERTGGSVSTLTIQRTQQEDSAVYLCASQIGGNQETQYFGPGTRLLVL.